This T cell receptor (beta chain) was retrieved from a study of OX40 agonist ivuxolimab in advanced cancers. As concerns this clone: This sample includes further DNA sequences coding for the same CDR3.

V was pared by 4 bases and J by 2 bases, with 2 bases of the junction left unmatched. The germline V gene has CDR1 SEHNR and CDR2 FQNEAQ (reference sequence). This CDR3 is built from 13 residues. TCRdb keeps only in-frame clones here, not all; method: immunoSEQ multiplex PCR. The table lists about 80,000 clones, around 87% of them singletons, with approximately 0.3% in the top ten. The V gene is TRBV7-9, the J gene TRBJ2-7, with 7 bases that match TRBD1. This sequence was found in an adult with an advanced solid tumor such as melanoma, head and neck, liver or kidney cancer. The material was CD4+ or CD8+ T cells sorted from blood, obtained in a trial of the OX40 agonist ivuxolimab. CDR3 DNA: TGTGCCAGCAGCTATGGACAGGCCTACGAGCAGTACTTC. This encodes CASSYGQAYEQYF.